This passage covers 7 T cell receptor beta chains from one sample sequenced in a study of response to subunit inactivated influenza vaccine. TCRdb used MiXCR to reprocess the RT-PCR reads, holding one entry per CDR3 protein. The data contain hundreds of thousands of distinct CDR3 sequences, about 18% of them singletons. The sequencing here drew on PBMCs from blood, taken roughly 5 days after vaccination. These receptors were taken from a man between 50 and 59 years old who received an inactivated influenza vaccine.

This clonotype was detected a few times. In DNA form, the CDR3 reads TGTGCCAGCAGTTACTCTGCGAAACAGGGGTGGAACACTGAAGCTTTCTTT. Translated: CASSYSAKQGWNTEAFF. The chain uses TRBV6-5 and TRBJ1-1, with 7 bases identical to TRBD1. Trimming took 0 bases from V and 1 from J; bases not matched to a gene: 8. This CDR3 contains 17 residues. Germline CDR1 and CDR2: MNHEY and SVGAGI.

This clonotype was seen repeatedly, ten times or more. The CDR3 region is CASSPGRWANTEAFF. The CDR3 nucleotides read TGCGCCAGCAGCCCCGGACGGTGGGCGAACACTGAAGCTTTCTTT. The chain employs TRBV4-3 and TRBJ1-1; D unclear. This CDR3 comprises 15 residues. Trimming took off 4 bases at V and 1 base at J, with 13 bases between the two ends. The V gene's germline CDR1 is LGHNA and CDR2 YSLEER.

The V gene is TRBV27, the J gene TRBJ2-7, with TRBD1 matching over 7 bases. This CDR3 comprises 16 residues. CDR1 is MNHEY and CDR2 is SMNVEV in the germline V gene (reference sequence). J gave up 2 bases and V 3 bases, and 10 bases lay outside the gene matches. The CDR3 loop is CASSFRSGTETYEQYF. CDR3 bases: TGTGCCAGCAGTTTCCGATCCGGGACAGAAACCTACGAGCAGTACTTC.

This clonotype was detected a few times. V and J are TRBV7-2 and TRBJ2-3; 7 nucleotides align to TRBD2. The CDR3 has 15 residues. The V gene end was trimmed by 2 bases and the J gene end by 6 bases; junction bases not matched to a gene: 8. Germline V gene sequence: CDR1 SGHTA, CDR2 FQGNSA. CDR3 in DNA: TGTGCCAGCAGCTTAACCGGGGGGAAGCCGGATACGCAGTATTTT. Encoded protein: CASSLTGGKPDTQYF.

The V gene is TRBV7-2, the J gene TRBJ1-5, with TRBD1 identical over 7 bases. Looked up from germline, CDR1 is SGHTA and CDR2 is FQGNSA. Trimming took 5 bases from V and 6 from J; bases not matched to a gene: 4. The CDR3 contains 13 residues. The CDR3 protein is CASSRYRGQPQHF. Here the CDR3 DNA reads TGTGCCAGCAGCAGATACAGGGGTCAGCCCCAGCATTTT.

DNA of the CDR3: TGTGCCAGCAGCTTAGTCCCCTTGGTGGGAGAGCAGTTCTTC. This gives the protein CASSLVPLVGEQFF. The chain combines TRBV7-2 with TRBJ2-1; D not certain. The V end lost 1 base, the J end lost 10 bases, and 14 bases lay between the germline ends. Germline V gene lookup returns CDR1 SGHTA and CDR2 FQGNSA. The CDR3 spans 14 residues.

The chain recombines TRBV5-1 with TRBJ2-1; TRBD1 aligns across 8 bases. The CDR3 runs 14 residues. The trim removed 3 bases at V and 6 bases at J, leaving 5 bases unmatched. CDR1 is SGHRS and CDR2 is YFSETQ in the germline V gene. The CDR3 region is CASSSDRGFNEQFF. The CDR3 DNA reads TGCGCCAGCAGCTCAGACAGGGGTTTCAATGAGCAGTTCTTC.